A selection of T cell receptor beta chains follows, all from one sample in a study of cytomegalovirus exposure and HLA in healthy donors. Produced via immunoSEQ multiplex PCR; TCRdb's table is partial and in-frame only. The sample shows 65,000 to 95,000 clones, and approximately 1.4% sits with its ten largest clones. Material: PBMCs. The receptors were gathered from an older woman in good health and CMV-seronegative. Each CDR3 is given with its conserved first and last residue. The D gene is left open where the match is weak.

J gene	D gene	V gene	CDR3 protein	CDR3 DNA
TRBJ1-2	TRBD1	TRBV2	CASSGGTGGDYTF	TGTGCCAGCAGTGGGGGGACAGGGGGAGACTACACCTTC
TRBJ2-7	TRBD1	TRBV7-9	CASSSGQGRAHEQYF	TGTGCCAGCAGCTCGGGACAGGGGAGGGCCCACGAGCAGTACTTC
TRBJ1-1	-	TRBV4-1	CASSQDLGERGLEAFF	TGCGCCAGCAGCCAAGATTTAGGCGAGAGAGGGCTTGAAGCTTTCTTT
TRBJ1-1	TRBD1	TRBV29-1	CSVGQGHNTEAFF	TGCAGCGTTGGACAGGGGCACAACACTGAAGCTTTCTTT
TRBJ1-3	-	TRBV5-4	CASSLGGSGNTIYF	TGTGCCAGCAGCCTTGGGGGGTCCGGAAACACCATATATTTT
TRBJ2-5	TRBD2	TRBV11-2	CASSARIQLAGELETQYF	TGTGCCAGCAGCGCCCGAATTCAACTAGCGGGAGAGTTAGAGACCCAGTACTTC
TRBJ1-4	-	TRBV28	CASSFIFEKLFF	TGTGCCAGCAGTTTCATTTTTGAAAAACTGTTTTTT
TRBJ2-7	TRBD2	TRBV27	CASRAGLASYEQYF	TGTGCCAGCAGGGCGGGACTAGCGAGCTACGAGCAGTACTTC
TRBJ2-7	TRBD2	TRBV28	CASSPTSDEQYF	TGTGCCAGCAGTCCCACTAGCGACGAGCAGTACTTC
TRBJ1-4	-	TRBV4-1	CASSQDSQGITNEKLFF	TGCGCCAGCAGCCAAGATTCACAGGGAATAACTAATGAAAAACTGTTTTTT
TRBJ2-7	TRBD2	TRBV10-3	CATQGLALDEQYF	TGTGCCACCCAGGGACTAGCGCTCGACGAGCAGTACTTC
TRBJ1-1	-	TRBV11-3	CASSPGRGLGEAFF	TGTGCCAGCAGCCCGGGGAGGGGGTTGGGCGAAGCTTTCTTT
TRBJ2-2	-	TRBV6-5	CASRGSGKIGELFF	TGTGCCAGCAGAGGATCCGGGAAGATCGGGGAGCTGTTTTTT
TRBJ1-1	-	TRBV28	CASSAPGQIFTEAFF	TGTGCCAGCAGTGCACCGGGACAAATTTTCACTGAAGCTTTCTTT
TRBJ2-5	TRBD1	TRBV5-1	CASSSGTGAIQETQYF	TGCGCCAGCAGCTCCGGGACAGGGGCTATCCAAGAGACCCAGTACTTC
TRBJ2-7	TRBD1	TRBV19	CASSWDREYEQYF	TGTGCCAGTAGTTGGGACAGGGAATACGAGCAGTACTTC
TRBJ1-1	-	TRBV27	CASSPLGVGAALEAFF	TGTGCCAGCAGTCCTCTCGGCGTTGGGGCAGCACTTGAAGCTTTCTTT
TRBJ2-1	TRBD2	TRBV18	CASSPRIGRGPNEQFF	TGTGCCAGCTCACCACGCATCGGGAGGGGCCCCAATGAGCAGTTCTTC
TRBJ2-3	-	TRBV7-6	CASSVPGSGYNTQYF	TGTGCCAGCAGCGTACCGGGTAGCGGCTACAATACGCAGTATTTT
TRBJ2-1	-	TRBV7-9	CASQAGSPYNEQFF	TGTGCCAGCCAGGCGGGGTCCCCGTACAATGAGCAGTTCTTC
TRBJ2-5	TRBD1	TRBV7-6	CASSLVPGGGETQYF	TGTGCCAGCAGCTTAGTCCCAGGGGGCGGAGAGACCCAGTACTTC
TRBJ2-7	TRBD1	TRBV7-9	CASSFPSGGYEQYF	TGTGCCAGCAGCTTTCCCTCAGGGGGCTACGAGCAGTACTTC
TRBJ2-1	TRBD1	TRBV6-5	CASSTGGEQFF	TGTGCCAGCAGTACAGGGGGTGAGCAGTTCTTC
TRBJ1-1	-	TRBV7-2	CASSLALGRRGTEAFF	TGTGCCAGCAGCTTAGCGCTCGGGAGGAGGGGGACTGAAGCTTTCTTT
TRBJ2-1	TRBD2	TRBV5-1	CASSLEGGRTDEQFF	TGCGCCAGCAGCTTGGAAGGCGGGAGAACGGATGAGCAGTTCTTC
TRBJ2-1	-	TRBV7-8	CASSTLAREQFF	TGTGCCAGCAGCACATTGGCTCGTGAGCAGTTCTTC
TRBJ2-1	-	TRBV5-6	CASSLRTVAGNEQFF	TGTGCCAGCAGCCTTAGGACAGTCGCGGGCAATGAGCAGTTCTTC
TRBJ1-1	TRBD1	TRBV6-5	CASSSRTGTMNTEAFF	TGTGCCAGCAGTTCTAGGACAGGCACTATGAACACTGAAGCTTTCTTT
TRBJ1-1	-	TRBV5-1	CASSWGQGGDTEAFF	TGCGCCAGCAGCTGGGGACAAGGGGGGGACACTGAAGCTTTCTTT
TRBJ1-4	TRBD1	TRBV7-9	CASSPRQGNEKLFF	TGTGCCAGCAGCCCCAGACAGGGTAATGAAAAACTGTTTTTT
TRBJ2-5	-	TRBV4-2	CASSQERETQYF	TGTGCCAGCAGCCAAGAGAGGGAGACCCAGTACTTC
TRBJ2-2	-	TRBV6-4	CASSESATGELFF	TGTGCCAGCAGTGAATCTGCGACCGGGGAGCTGTTTTTT
TRBJ2-5	TRBD1	TRBV5-1	CASSLVGTGRETQYF	TGCGCCAGCAGCTTGGTAGGGACAGGGAGGGAGACCCAGTACTTC
TRBJ2-3	-	TRBV19	CASSIERPYPIPDTQYF	TGTGCCAGTAGTATAGAGCGGCCCTACCCAATCCCAGATACGCAGTATTTT
TRBJ2-5	-	TRBV6-6	CASTQGGQTQYF	TGTGCCAGCACCCAGGGGGGCCAAACCCAGTACTTC
TRBJ2-7	-	TRBV30	CAWSYGTYEQYF	TGTGCCTGGTCCTACGGTACCTACGAGCAGTACTTC
TRBJ1-5	TRBD1	TRBV18	CASSPDRVNFQPQHF	TGTGCCAGCTCACCAGACAGGGTGAACTTTCAGCCCCAGCATTTT
TRBJ2-7	TRBD2	TRBV4-2	CASSQDLAGSYEQYF	TGTGCCAGCAGCCAAGATCTAGCGGGGTCCTACGAGCAGTACTTC
TRBJ1-5	-	TRBV28	CASSLGGSRQPQHF	TGTGCCAGCAGTTTGGGGGGAAGTCGCCAGCCCCAGCATTTT
TRBJ2-5	TRBD2	TRBV4-3	CASSQGGLAGVGGGKETQYF	TGCGCCAGCAGCCAAGGTGGGCTAGCGGGAGTTGGTGGTGGGAAAGAGACCCAGTACTTC
TRBJ2-1	TRBD2	TRBV28	CASRAAGASGSHEQFF	TGTGCCAGCAGAGCCGCCGGCGCTAGCGGGAGCCATGAGCAGTTCTTC
TRBJ2-7	TRBD1	TRBV5-4	CASSPQDRVEEQYF	TGTGCCAGCAGTCCCCAGGACAGGGTGGAGGAGCAGTACTTC
TRBJ2-7	TRBD2	TRBV27	CASTPGLAGGIGEQYF	TGTGCCAGCACCCCGGGACTAGCGGGAGGGATCGGCGAGCAGTACTTC
TRBJ2-7	TRBD1	TRBV10-3	CATLRTGNAYEQYF	TGTGCCACGTTAAGGACAGGAAACGCCTACGAGCAGTACTTC
TRBJ1-4	TRBD1	TRBV7-2	CASSPGTGGRVEKLFF	TGTGCCAGCAGCCCCGGGACAGGGGGCCGGGTTGAAAAACTGTTTTTT
TRBJ2-1	TRBD2	TRBV5-1	CASSLGLASNEQFF	TGCGCCAGCAGCTTGGGACTAGCCTCCAATGAGCAGTTCTTC
TRBJ2-1	TRBD2	TRBV4-2	CASSQEPTSGGYNEQFF	TGTGCCAGCAGCCAAGAGCCAACTAGCGGGGGATACAATGAGCAGTTCTTC
TRBJ2-1	TRBD2	TRBV27	CASSHPGTSGPTLYNEQFF	TGTGCCAGCAGCCACCCCGGGACTAGCGGGCCCACATTATACAATGAGCAGTTCTTC
TRBJ1-4	TRBD1	TRBV2	CASSRQGSDEKLFF	TGTGCCAGCAGCAGACAGGGTAGTGATGAAAAACTGTTTTTT
TRBJ2-7	TRBD2	TRBV6-1	CASREPGLVPYEQYF	TGTGCCAGCAGGGAGCCGGGACTAGTCCCCTACGAGCAGTACTTC
TRBJ2-3	TRBD2	TRBV7-9	CASSLLAGNPADTQYF	TGTGCCAGCAGCTTATTAGCGGGAAACCCTGCAGATACGCAGTATTTT
TRBJ2-6	-	TRBV19	CASSTTSSGANVLTF	TGTGCCAGTAGTACCACGAGCTCTGGGGCCAACGTCCTGACTTTC
TRBJ2-3	-	TRBV11-2	CASRVGNTDTQYF	TGTGCCAGTCGGGTCGGGAACACAGATACGCAGTATTTT
TRBJ2-7	-	TRBV30	CAWTVTNYEQYF	TGTGCCTGGACGGTGACTAACTACGAGCAGTACTTC
TRBJ2-7	-	TRBV2	CASLGGYEQYF	TGTGCCAGCTTAGGGGGCTACGAGCAGTACTTC
TRBJ2-5	-	TRBV15	CATSRSLGAPQETQYF	TGTGCCACCAGCAGAAGTCTTGGGGCGCCCCAAGAGACCCAGTACTTC
TRBJ2-3	-	TRBV5-1	CASSLMGQRTDTQYF	TGCGCCAGCAGCTTAATGGGACAACGCACAGATACGCAGTATTTT
TRBJ2-5	-	TRBV2	CASSEASSQETQYF	TGTGCCAGCAGTGAAGCTTCTAGCCAAGAGACCCAGTACTTC
TRBJ1-5	TRBD1	TRBV2	CASSETGVYQPQHF	TGTGCCAGCAGTGAGACAGGGGTTTATCAGCCCCAGCATTTT
TRBJ1-5	-	TRBV15	CATSRENRVSNQPQHF	TGTGCCACCAGCAGAGAGAACAGGGTCAGCAATCAGCCCCAGCATTTT